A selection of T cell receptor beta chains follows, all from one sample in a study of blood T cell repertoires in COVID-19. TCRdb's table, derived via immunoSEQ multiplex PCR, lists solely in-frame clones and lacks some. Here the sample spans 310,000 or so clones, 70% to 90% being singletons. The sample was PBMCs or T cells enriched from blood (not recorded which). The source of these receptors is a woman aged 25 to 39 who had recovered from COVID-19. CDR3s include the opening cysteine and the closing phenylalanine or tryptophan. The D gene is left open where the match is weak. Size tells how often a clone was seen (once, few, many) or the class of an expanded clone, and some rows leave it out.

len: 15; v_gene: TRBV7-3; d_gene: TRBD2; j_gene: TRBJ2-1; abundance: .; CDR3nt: TGTGCCAGCAGCGATAGCGGGGCGAATTACAATGAGCAGTTCTTC; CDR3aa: CASSDSGANYNEQFF
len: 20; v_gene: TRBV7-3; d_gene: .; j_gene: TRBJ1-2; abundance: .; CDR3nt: TGTGCCAGCAGCTTAGTAGGACACCAAATCTACATCTCATGGGACTATGGCTACACCTTC; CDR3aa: CASSLVGHQIYISWDYGYTF
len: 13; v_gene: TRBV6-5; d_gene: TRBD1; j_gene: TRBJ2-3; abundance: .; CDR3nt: TGTGCCAGCAGCCGTCAGGGGGCAGATACGCAGTATTTT; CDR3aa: CASSRQGADTQYF
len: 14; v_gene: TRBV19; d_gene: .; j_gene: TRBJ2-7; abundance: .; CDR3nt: TGTGCCAGTAGTATAAGACACTCCACCTACGAGCAGTACTTC; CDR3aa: CASSIRHSTYEQYF
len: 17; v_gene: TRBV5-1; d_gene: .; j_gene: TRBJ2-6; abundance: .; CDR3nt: TGCGCCAGCAGCTTGGGTGGCGGAGGGGCTGGGGCCAACGTCCTGACTTTC; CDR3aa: CASSLGGGGAGANVLTF
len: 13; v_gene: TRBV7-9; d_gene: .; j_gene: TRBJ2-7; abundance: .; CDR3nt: TGTGCCAGCGGGGATGGGGGGGCACGGGAGCAGTACTTC; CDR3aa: CASGDGGAREQYF
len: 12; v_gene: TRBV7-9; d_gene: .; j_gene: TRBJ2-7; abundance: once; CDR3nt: TGTGCCAGCAGCAACAGGGGAGGAGAGCAGTACTTC; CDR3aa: CASSNRGGEQYF
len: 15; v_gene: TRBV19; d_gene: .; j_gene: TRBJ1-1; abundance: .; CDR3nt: TGTGCCAGTAGTATAGAGGGAGGGGCGAACACTGAAGCTTTCTTT; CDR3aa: CASSIEGGANTEAFF
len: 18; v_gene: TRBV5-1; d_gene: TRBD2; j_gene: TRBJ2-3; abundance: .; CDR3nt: TGCGCCAGCAGCTTGGCTTCGATGGGGACTAGCGGCACAGATACGCAGTATTTT; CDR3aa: CASSLASMGTSGTDTQYF
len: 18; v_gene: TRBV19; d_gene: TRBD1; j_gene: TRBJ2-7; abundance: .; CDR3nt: TGTGCCAGTAGTATAGATCCCCCCGGACAGGGAGGCTCCTACGAGCAGTACTTC; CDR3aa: CASSIDPPGQGGSYEQYF
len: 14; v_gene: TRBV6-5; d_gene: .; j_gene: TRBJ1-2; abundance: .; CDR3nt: TGTGCCAGCAGTTACTCGAAACTTAACTATGGCTACACCTTC; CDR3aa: CASSYSKLNYGYTF
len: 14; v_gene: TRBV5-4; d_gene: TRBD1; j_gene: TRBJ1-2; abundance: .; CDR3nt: TGTGCCAGCAGCGAAGGGACAGCTAACTATGGCTACACCTTC; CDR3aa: CASSEGTANYGYTF
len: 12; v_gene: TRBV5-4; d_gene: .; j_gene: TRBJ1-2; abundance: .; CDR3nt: TGTGCCAGCAGCCCTGATCCGACTGACTACACCTTC; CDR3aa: CASSPDPTDYTF
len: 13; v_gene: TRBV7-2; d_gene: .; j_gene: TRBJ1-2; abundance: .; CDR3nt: TGTGCCAGCAGCTCCTATACTAACTATGGCTACACCTTC; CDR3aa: CASSSYTNYGYTF
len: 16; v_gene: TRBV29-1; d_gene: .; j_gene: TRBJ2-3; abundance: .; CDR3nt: TGCAGCGGCAGCAGACAGGCAATGGGGGTCACAGATACGCAGTATTTT; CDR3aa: CSGSRQAMGVTDTQYF
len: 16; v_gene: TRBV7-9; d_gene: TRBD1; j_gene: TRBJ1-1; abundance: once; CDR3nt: TGTGCCAGCAGCTCAACGGGACAGGGGGCGAACACTGAAGCTTTCTTT; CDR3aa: CASSSTGQGANTEAFF
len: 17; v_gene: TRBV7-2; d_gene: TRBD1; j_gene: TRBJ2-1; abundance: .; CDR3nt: TGTGCCAGCAGCGCCAGACCGGGACAGGGCACCTACAATGAGCAGTTCTTC; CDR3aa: CASSARPGQGTYNEQFF
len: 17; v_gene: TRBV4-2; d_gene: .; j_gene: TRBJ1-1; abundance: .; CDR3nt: TGTGCCAGCAGCCAGGCCAGGAGGGCGGTTTTGAACACTGAAGCTTTCTTT; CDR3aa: CASSQARRAVLNTEAFF
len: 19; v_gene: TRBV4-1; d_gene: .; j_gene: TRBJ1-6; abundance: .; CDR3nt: TGCGCCAGCAGCCAGACCCGGAGGGGCCAGGGAGCAAATAATTCACCCCTCCACTTT; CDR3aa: CASSQTRRGQGANNSPLHF
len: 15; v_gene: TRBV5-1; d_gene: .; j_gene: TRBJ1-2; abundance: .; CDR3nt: TGCGCCAGCAGCGTGCAGGGCCGCGCGTCCTATGGCTACACCTTC; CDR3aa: CASSVQGRASYGYTF
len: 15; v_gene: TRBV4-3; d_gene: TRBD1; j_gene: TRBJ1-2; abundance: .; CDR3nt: TGCGCCAGCAGCCAAGAAGGGACAGTAAACTATGGCTACACCTTC; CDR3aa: CASSQEGTVNYGYTF
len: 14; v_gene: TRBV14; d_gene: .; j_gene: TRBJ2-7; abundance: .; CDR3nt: TGTGCCAGCAGCCCGGACAGATGGGGTTCCGAGCAGTACTTC; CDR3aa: CASSPDRWGSEQYF
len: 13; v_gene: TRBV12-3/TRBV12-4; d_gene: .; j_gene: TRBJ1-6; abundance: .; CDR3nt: TGTGCCAGCAGTTTTAGCGGCAATTCACCCCTCCACTTT; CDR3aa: CASSFSGNSPLHF
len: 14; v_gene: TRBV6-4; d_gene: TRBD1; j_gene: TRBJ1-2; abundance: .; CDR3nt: TGTGCCAGCAGGGCCGGGACAGATAACTCTGGCTACACCTTC; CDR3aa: CASRAGTDNSGYTF
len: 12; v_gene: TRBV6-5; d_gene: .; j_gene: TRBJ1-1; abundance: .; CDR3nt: TGTGCCAGCAGTTACCCGGGGTCTGAAGCTTTCTTT; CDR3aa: CASSYPGSEAFF
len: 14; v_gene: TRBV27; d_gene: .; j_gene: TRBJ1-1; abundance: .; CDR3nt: TGTGCCAGCAGGCTGGGGACAATAAACACTGAAGCTTTCTTT; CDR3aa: CASRLGTINTEAFF
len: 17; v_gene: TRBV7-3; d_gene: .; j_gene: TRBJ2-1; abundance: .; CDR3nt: TGTGCCAGCAGCTCACCCCCGGAGGGGAGCTCCTACAATGAGCAGTTCTTC; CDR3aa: CASSSPPEGSSYNEQFF
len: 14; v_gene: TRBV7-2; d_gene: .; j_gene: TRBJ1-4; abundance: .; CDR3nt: TGTGCCAGCAGTTACCAGGGGTGGAATGAAAAACTGTTTTTT; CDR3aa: CASSYQGWNEKLFF
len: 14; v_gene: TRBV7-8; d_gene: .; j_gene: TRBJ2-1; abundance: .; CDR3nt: TGTGCCAGCAGCGCCCGGACAAGTCCCGCCGAGCAGTTCTTC; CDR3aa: CASSARTSPAEQFF
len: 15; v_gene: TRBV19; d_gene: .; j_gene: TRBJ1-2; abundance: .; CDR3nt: TGTGCCAGTAGTCCCGGGACACCCGCTAACTATGGCTACACCTTC; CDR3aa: CASSPGTPANYGYTF
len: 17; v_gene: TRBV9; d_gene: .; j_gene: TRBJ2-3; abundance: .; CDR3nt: TGTGCCAGCAGCGTTAACCCCCCGGGACAAGGGGCAGATACGCAGTATTTT; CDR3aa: CASSVNPPGQGADTQYF
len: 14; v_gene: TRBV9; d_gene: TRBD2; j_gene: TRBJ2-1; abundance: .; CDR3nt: TGTGCCAGCAGCGTAGAGGGACTAGCGGATGAGCAGTTCTTC; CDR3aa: CASSVEGLADEQFF
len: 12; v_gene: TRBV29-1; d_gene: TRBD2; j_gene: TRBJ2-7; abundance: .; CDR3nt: TGCAGCGTCTTAGCGGGGGGGAACGAGCAGTACTTC; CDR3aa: CSVLAGGNEQYF
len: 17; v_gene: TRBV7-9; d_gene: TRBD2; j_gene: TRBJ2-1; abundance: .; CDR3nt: TGTGCCAGCAGCTTAGCGGGACTAGAGTATGCCTACAATGAGCAGTTCTTC; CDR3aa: CASSLAGLEYAYNEQFF
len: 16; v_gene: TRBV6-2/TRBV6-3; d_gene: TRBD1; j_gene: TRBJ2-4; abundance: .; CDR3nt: TGTGCCAGCAGTTACGGGACAGGGGGCCGGGGAAACATTCAGTACTTC; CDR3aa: CASSYGTGGRGNIQYF
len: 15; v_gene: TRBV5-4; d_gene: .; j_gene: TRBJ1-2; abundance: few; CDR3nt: TGTGCCAGCACCCCTAGGAGTGGGGGGGACTATGGCTACACCTTC; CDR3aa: CASTPRSGGDYGYTF
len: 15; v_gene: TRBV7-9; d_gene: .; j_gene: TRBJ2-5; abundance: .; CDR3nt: TGTGCCAGCAGCTTAGGGAGCGTCTTCGGGGAGACCCAGTACTTC; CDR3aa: CASSLGSVFGETQYF
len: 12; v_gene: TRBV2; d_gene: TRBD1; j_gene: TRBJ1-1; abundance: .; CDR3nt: TGTGCCAGCAGGGGACAGGGGACTGAAGCTTTCTTT; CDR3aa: CASRGQGTEAFF
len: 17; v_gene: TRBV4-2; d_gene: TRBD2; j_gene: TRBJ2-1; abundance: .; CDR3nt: TGTGCCAGCAGCCACCCCTCGACTAGCGGGGGGTACAATGAGCAGTTCTTC; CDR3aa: CASSHPSTSGGYNEQFF
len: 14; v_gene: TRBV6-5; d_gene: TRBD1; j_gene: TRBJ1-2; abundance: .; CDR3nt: TGTGCCAGCAGTTACGGGGGGACAGGGAATGGCTACACCTTC; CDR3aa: CASSYGGTGNGYTF
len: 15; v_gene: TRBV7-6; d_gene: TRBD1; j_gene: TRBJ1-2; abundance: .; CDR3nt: TGTGCCAGCAGCCCCCGGGACAGCCGGATCAGCGGCTACACCTTC; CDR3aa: CASSPRDSRISGYTF
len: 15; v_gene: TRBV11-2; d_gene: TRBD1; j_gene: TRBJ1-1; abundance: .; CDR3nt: TGTGCCAGCAGCCTGGGACAGACTATGAACACTGAAGCTTTCTTT; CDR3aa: CASSLGQTMNTEAFF
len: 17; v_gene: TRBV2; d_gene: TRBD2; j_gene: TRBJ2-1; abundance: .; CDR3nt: TGTGCCAGCCGTACCCCCAGACTAGCGGCGATAGACAATGAGCAGTTCTTC; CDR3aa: CASRTPRLAAIDNEQFF
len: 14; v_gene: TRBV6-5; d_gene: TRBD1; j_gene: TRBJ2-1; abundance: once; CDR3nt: TGTGCCAGCAGTTACTCGGGACAGGGGGATGAGCAGTTCTTC; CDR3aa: CASSYSGQGDEQFF
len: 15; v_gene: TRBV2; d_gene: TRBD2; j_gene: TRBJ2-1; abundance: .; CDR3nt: TGTGCCAGCAGAATAGGGACTAGCGGGGCCGATGAGCAGTTCTTC; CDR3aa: CASRIGTSGADEQFF
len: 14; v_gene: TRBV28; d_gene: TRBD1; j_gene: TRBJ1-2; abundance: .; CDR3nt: TGTGCCAGCAGTGAGGACAGGGGGACATATGGCTACACCTTC; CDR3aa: CASSEDRGTYGYTF
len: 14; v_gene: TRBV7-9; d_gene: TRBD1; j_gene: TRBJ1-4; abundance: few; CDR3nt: TGTGCCAGCAGCTTAAGACAGGGGGCTGAAAAACTGTTTTTT; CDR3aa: CASSLRQGAEKLFF
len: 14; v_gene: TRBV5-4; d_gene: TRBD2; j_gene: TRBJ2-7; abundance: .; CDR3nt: TGTGCCAGCAGCAGGTCTAGCGGAGCCTACGAGCAGTACTTC; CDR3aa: CASSRSSGAYEQYF
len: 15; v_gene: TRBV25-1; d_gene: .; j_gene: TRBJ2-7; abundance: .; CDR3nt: TGTGCCAGCAGTGAATCTCCAGGGGGGAGGTACGAGCAGTACTTC; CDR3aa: CASSESPGGRYEQYF
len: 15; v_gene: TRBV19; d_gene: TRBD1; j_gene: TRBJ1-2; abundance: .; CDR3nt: TGTGCCAGTAGTATAGAGGGGACAGGCCTCTATGGCTACACCTTC; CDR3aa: CASSIEGTGLYGYTF
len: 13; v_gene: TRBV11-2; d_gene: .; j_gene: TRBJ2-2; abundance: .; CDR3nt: TGTGCCAGCAGTAACAGGGAAAGCGGGGAGCTGTTTTTT; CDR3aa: CASSNRESGELFF
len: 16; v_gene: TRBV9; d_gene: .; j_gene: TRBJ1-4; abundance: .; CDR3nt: TGTGCCAGCAGCCCAGCACAGGGCGGAACTAATGAAAAACTGTTTTTT; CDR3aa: CASSPAQGGTNEKLFF
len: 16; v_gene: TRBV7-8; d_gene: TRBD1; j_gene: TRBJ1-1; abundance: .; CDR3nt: TGTGCCAGCAGCCGACCCGGGACAGGGGTGGTAGGTGAAGCTTTCTTT; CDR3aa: CASSRPGTGVVGEAFF
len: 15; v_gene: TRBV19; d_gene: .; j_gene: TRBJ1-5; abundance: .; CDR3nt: TGTGCCAGTAGTATAGTTGGAGTCGGCAATCAGCCCCAGCATTTT; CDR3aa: CASSIVGVGNQPQHF
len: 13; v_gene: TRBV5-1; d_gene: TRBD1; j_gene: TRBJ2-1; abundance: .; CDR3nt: TGCGCCAGCAGCTGGACAGGGATGTTTGAGCAGTTCTTC; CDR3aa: CASSWTGMFEQFF